This T cell receptor (beta chain) was sequenced during a study of blood T cell repertoires in COVID-19. Clones were sequenced by immunoSEQ multiplex PCR, and TCRdb holds only the in-frame ones, with some missing. The table records about 220,000 clones, 65% to 90% of them present only once. The sequence derives from a woman in her 70s with COVID-19, enrolled during active disease. The sample consisted of peripheral blood.

CDR3 residues: CASSEYSGGAYNEQFF. CDR3 DNA sequence: TGTGCCAGCAGTGAATATTCGGGGGGGGCCTACAATGAGCAGTTCTTC. The chain combines TRBV25-1 with TRBJ2-1; 8 bases are a match to TRBD2. CDR3 length equals 16 residues. Germline CDR1 is MGHDK and CDR2 is SYGVNS. Trimming took 0 bases from V and 2 from J; bases not matched to a gene: 3.